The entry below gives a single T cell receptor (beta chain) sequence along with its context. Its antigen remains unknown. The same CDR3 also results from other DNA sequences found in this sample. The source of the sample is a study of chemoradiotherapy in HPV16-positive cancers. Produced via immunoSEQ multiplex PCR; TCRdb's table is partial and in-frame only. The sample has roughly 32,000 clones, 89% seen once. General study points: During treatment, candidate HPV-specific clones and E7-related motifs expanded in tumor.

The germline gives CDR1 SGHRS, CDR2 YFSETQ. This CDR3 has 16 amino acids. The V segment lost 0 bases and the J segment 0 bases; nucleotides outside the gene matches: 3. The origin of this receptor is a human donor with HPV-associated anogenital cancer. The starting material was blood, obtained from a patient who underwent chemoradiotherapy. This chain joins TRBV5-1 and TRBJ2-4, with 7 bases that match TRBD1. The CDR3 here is CASSLVTGLAKNIQYF. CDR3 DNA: TGCGCCAGCAGCTTGGTGACAGGGCTAGCCAAAAACATTCAGTACTTC.